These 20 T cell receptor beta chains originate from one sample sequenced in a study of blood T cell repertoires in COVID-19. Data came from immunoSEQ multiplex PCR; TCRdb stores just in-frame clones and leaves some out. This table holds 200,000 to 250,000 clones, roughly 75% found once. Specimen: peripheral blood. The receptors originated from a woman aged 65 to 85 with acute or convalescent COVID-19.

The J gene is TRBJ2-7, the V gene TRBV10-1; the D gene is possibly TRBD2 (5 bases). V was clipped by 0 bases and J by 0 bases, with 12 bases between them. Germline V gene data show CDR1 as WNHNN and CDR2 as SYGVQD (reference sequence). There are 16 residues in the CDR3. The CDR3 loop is CASSESRVGSSYEQYF. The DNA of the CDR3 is TGCGCCAGCAGTGAGTCGAGGGTGGGGAGCTCCTACGAGCAGTACTTC.

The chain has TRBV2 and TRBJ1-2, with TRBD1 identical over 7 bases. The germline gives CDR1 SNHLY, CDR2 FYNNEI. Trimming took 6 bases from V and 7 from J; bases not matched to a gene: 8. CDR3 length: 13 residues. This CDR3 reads CASRDRTRPGYTF. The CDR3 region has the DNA TGTGCCAGCAGGGACAGGACGAGACCTGGCTACACCTTC.

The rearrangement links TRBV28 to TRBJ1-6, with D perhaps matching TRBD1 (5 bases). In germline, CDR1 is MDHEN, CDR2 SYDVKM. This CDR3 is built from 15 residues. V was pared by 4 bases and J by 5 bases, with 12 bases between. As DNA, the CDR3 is TGTGCCAGCAGTTCCCGACAGATAGATAATTCACCCCTCCACTTT. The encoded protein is CASSSRQIDNSPLHF.

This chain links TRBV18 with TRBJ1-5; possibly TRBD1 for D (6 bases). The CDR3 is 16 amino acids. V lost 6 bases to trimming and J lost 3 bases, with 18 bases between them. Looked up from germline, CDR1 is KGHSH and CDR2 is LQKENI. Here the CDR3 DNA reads TGTGCCAGCTCTCCCGATACAGGGTCGAACAATCAGCCCCAGCATTTT. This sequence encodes CASSPDTGSNNQPQHF.

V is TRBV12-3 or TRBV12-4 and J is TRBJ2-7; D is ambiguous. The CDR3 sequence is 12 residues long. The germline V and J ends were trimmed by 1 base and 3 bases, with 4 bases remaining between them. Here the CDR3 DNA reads TGTGCCAGCAGTTTAGGCTACTACGAGCAGTACTTC. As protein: CASSLGYYEQYF.

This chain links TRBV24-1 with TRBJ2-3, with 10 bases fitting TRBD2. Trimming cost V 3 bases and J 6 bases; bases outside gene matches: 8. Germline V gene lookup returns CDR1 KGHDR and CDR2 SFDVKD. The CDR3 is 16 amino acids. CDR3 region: CATSDGSGRAADTQYF. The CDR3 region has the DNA TGTGCCACCAGTGATGGAAGCGGGAGGGCCGCCGATACGCAGTATTTT.

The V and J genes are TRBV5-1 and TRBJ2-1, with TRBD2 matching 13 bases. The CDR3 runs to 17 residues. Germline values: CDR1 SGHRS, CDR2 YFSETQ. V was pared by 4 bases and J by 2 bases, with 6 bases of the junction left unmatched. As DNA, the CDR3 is TGCGCCAGCAGCCCAGGGACTAGCGGGGTTACCTACAATGAGCAGTTCTTC. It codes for CASSPGTSGVTYNEQFF.

For the CDR3, the DNA is TGTGCCAGCTCACCGTTACAGGGAAGCACTGAAGCTTTCTTT. Amino acid sequence: CASSPLQGSTEAFF. The chain is built from TRBV18 and TRBJ1-1; maybe TRBD1 (6 bases). The CDR3 runs to 14 residues. Trimming removed 3 bases from V and 4 bases from J, with 12 bases in between. Per germline, CDR1 KGHSH and CDR2 LQKENI.

CDR3 in amino acids: CASSLAGRETQYF. The CDR3 nucleotides read TGTGCCAGCAGCTTAGCGGGGAGGGAGACCCAGTACTTC. This chain joins TRBV7-9 and TRBJ2-5; tentative D call: TRBD2 (6 bases). V dropped 0 bases and J dropped 5 bases, with 7 bases sitting between them. Looked up from germline, CDR1 is SEHNR and CDR2 is FQNEAQ (reference sequence). The CDR3 is 13 residues long.

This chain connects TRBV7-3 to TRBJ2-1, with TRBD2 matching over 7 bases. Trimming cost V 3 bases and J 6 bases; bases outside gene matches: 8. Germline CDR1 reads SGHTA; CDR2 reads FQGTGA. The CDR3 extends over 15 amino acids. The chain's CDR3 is CASSFVMGGPNEQFF. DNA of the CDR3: TGTGCCAGCAGCTTCGTGATGGGAGGGCCCAATGAGCAGTTCTTC.

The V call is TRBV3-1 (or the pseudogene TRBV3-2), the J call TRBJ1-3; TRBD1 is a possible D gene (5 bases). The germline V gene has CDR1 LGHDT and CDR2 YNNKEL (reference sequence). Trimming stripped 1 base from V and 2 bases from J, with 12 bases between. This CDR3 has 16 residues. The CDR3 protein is CASSQGRRGAGNTIYF. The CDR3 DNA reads TGTGCCAGCAGCCAAGGACGTCGGGGGGCTGGAAACACCATATATTTT.

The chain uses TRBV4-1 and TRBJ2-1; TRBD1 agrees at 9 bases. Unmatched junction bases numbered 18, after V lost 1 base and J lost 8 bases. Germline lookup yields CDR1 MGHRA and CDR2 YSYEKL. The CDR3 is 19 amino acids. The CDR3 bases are TGCGCCAGCAGCCAAGTGGCCACCGAAACGGGACAGGGAACCTATGAGCAGTTCTTC. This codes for CASSQVATETGQGTYEQFF.

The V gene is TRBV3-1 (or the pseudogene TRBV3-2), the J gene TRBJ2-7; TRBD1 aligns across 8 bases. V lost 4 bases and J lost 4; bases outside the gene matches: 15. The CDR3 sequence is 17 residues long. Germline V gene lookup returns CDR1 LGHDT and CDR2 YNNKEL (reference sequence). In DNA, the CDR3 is TGTGCCAGCAGCCGTAAACCTGCGGGACAGGCTGCTTACGAGCAGTACTTC. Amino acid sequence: CASSRKPAGQAAYEQYF.

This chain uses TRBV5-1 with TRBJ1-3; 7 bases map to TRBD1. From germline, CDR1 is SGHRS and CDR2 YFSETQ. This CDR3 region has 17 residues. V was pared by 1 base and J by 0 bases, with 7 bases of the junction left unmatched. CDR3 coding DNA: TGCGCCAGCAGCTTGAGGGGGGACAGCCGCTCTGGAAACACCATATATTTT. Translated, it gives CASSLRGDSRSGNTIYF.

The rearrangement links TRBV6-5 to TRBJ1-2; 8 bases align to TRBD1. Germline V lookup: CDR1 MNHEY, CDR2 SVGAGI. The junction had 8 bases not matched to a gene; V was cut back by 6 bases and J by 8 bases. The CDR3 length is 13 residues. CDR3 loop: CASRDVAGGGYTF. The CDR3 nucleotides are TGTGCCAGCAGGGATGTGGCAGGGGGCGGCTACACCTTC.

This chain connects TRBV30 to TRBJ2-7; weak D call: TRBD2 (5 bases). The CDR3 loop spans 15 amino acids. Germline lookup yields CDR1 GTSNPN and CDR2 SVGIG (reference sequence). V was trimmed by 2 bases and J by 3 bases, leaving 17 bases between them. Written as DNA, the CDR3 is TGTGCCTGGAGTTCATCGGGGTTTTCAGGCTACGAGCAGTACTTC. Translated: CAWSSSGFSGYEQYF.

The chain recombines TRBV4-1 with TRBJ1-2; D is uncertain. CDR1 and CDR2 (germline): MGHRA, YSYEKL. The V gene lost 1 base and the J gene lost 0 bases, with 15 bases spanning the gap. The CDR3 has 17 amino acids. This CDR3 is CASSQVQFGASNYGYTF. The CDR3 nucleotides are TGCGCCAGCAGCCAAGTTCAATTTGGAGCATCTAACTATGGCTACACCTTC.

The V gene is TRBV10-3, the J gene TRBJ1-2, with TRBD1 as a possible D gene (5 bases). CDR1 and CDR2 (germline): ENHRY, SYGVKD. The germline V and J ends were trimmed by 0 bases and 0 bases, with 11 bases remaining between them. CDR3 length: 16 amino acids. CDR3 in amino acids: CAISESGDSSNYGYTF. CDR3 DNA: TGTGCCATCAGTGAGTCTGGAGACAGCTCTAACTATGGCTACACCTTC.

This CDR3 is CASSKRGQGNEQFF. The DNA of the CDR3 is TGTGCCAGCAGCAAGCGGGGACAGGGGAATGAGCAGTTCTTC. The gene calls are TRBV7-3 and TRBJ2-1, with 10 bases that match TRBD1. The CDR3 contains 14 residues. V gave up 5 bases and J gave up 7 bases; unmatched junction bases: 5. The V gene's germline CDR1 is SGHTA and CDR2 FQGTGA.

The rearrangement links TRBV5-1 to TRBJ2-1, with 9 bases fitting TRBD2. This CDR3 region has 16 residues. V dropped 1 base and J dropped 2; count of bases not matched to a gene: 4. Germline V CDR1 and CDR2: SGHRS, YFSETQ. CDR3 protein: CASSLNIAGAYNEQFF. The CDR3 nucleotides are TGCGCCAGCAGCTTGAATATAGCGGGAGCCTACAATGAGCAGTTCTTC.